A selection of T cell receptor beta chains follows, all from one sample in a study of CD4+ T cells in melanoma. Assay: immunoSEQ multiplex PCR; the TCRdb copy retains only in-frame clones and omits some. Of over 130,000 clones in the sample, 80% to 95% are singletons; the top ten hold 1.5%. These TCRs come from a human donor with melanoma. Both conserved end residues are part of each CDR3. The order of the fields is V gene, D gene, clone size, J gene, CDR3 protein, CDR3 DNA. A D gene is named only where the DNA matches it firmly. Expanded clones are given a class, and other clones once, few, many or no size at all.

TRBV19	TRBD1	.	TRBJ1-2	CASRRTQGVQGYTF	TGTGCCAGTAGACGCACTCAGGGGGTCCAGGGCTACACCTTC
TRBV6-5	.	.	TRBJ1-1	CASSLTSYTEAFF	TGTGCCAGCAGCCTTACAAGTTACACTGAAGCTTTCTTT
TRBV7-9	.	.	TRBJ2-7	CASSLLGGRENYEQYF	TGTGCCAGCAGCTTACTCGGTGGCAGGGAGAACTACGAGCAGTACTTC
TRBV5-1	.	.	TRBJ2-7	CASSFTGSSGEQYF	TGCGCCAGCAGCTTTACAGGGTCTTCGGGCGAGCAGTACTTC
TRBV7-9	TRBD1	.	TRBJ1-5	CASSFGTGGSNQPQHF	TGTGCCAGCAGCTTCGGGACAGGGGGCTCCAATCAGCCCCAGCATTTT
TRBV6-4	.	once	TRBJ2-1	CASSVQGEASYNEQFF	TGTGCCAGCAGCGTACAGGGTGAAGCCTCCTACAATGAGCAGTTCTTC
TRBV5-6	.	.	TRBJ1-2	CASSTWPGFNYGYTF	TGTGCCAGCAGCACCTGGCCGGGATTTAACTATGGCTACACCTTC
TRBV6-1	.	once	TRBJ1-1	CASSMGADTEAFF	TGTGCCAGCAGTATGGGGGCAGACACTGAAGCTTTCTTT
TRBV7-9	.	.	TRBJ1-6	CASSSGTGNSPLHF	TGTGCCAGCAGCTCCGGGACGGGAAATTCACCCCTCCACTTT
TRBV19	TRBD1	.	TRBJ2-1	CASSSTDRVHEQFF	TGTGCCAGTAGTTCAACCGACAGGGTCCATGAGCAGTTCTTC
TRBV12-5	.	.	TRBJ1-6	CASGLTDSPLHF	TGTGCTAGTGGTTTGACCGATTCACCCCTCCACTTT
TRBV29-1	.	.	TRBJ1-1	CSVLFDRLWAFF	TGCAGCGTTTTGTTCGACAGGCTCTGGGCTTTCTTT
TRBV6-5	.	few	TRBJ2-7	CASSRTRTKYEQYF	TGTGCCAGCAGTCGTACCCGCACTAAGTACGAGCAGTACTTC
TRBV5-8	.	.	TRBJ2-3	CASSLAEQNLEADTQYF	TGTGCCAGCAGCTTGGCCGAACAGAACCTTGAGGCAGATACGCAGTATTTT
TRBV7-9	.	.	TRBJ2-7	CASSLRLEEQYF	TGTGCCAGCAGCCTTAGGTTAGAGGAGCAGTACTTC
TRBV11-2	.	.	TRBJ1-2	CAITAAADYGYTF	TGTGCCATTACCGCGGCAGCCGACTATGGCTACACCTTC
TRBV25-1	TRBD1	.	TRBJ1-1	CASSETGHSNTEAFF	TGTGCCAGCAGTGAGACAGGGCATTCGAACACTGAAGCTTTCTTT
TRBV4-2	TRBD1	.	TRBJ2-5	CASSPDRAREETQYF	TGTGCCAGCAGCCCCGACAGGGCTCGGGAAGAGACCCAGTACTTC
TRBV6-5	.	.	TRBJ2-4	CASSSRNAKNIQYF	TGTGCCAGCAGTAGTCGAAACGCCAAAAACATTCAGTACTTC
TRBV30	TRBD1	.	TRBJ2-3	CAWKGQGLITDTQYF	TGTGCCTGGAAGGGACAGGGGCTCATCACAGATACGCAGTATTTT
TRBV30	.	.	TRBJ1-1	CAWSTRMNTEAFF	TGTGCCTGGAGTACCAGAATGAACACTGAAGCTTTCTTT
TRBV5-1	TRBD2	.	TRBJ2-1	CASSLVAGGLNEQFF	TGCGCCAGCAGCTTGGTTGCGGGGGGGCTTAATGAGCAGTTCTTC
TRBV6-5	.	once	TRBJ2-3	CASSPEPRDTQYF	TGTGCCAGCAGCCCAGAGCCCAGGGATACGCAGTATTTT
TRBV7-2	.	.	TRBJ1-2	CASSFGVNYGYTF	TGTGCCAGCAGCTTCGGAGTTAACTATGGCTACACCTTC
TRBV18	TRBD1	once	TRBJ2-2	CASSQGQGNTGELFF	TGTGCCAGCTCACAGGGACAGGGGAACACCGGGGAGCTGTTTTTT
TRBV7-9	.	.	TRBJ1-6	CASSLSYVSYNSPLHF	TGTGCCAGCAGCTTATCCTATGTCAGCTATAATTCACCCCTCCACTTT
TRBV2	.	.	TRBJ2-2	CASKRLEGGELFF	TGTGCCAGCAAGCGCCTAGAGGGCGGGGAGCTGTTTTTT
TRBV5-1	.	.	TRBJ2-3	CASSLSARGALTDTQYF	TGCGCCAGCAGCTTATCGGCCAGAGGGGCGCTCACAGATACGCAGTATTTT
TRBV5-8	.	.	TRBJ1-3	CASSLRRSSGNTIYF	TGTGCCAGCAGCTTGCGACGGAGCTCTGGAAACACCATATATTTT
TRBV9	TRBD2	.	TRBJ2-1	CASSVGGPFGGGSYNEQFF	TGTGCCAGCAGCGTAGGAGGACCCTTCGGCGGGGGCTCCTACAATGAGCAGTTCTTC
TRBV30	.	.	TRBJ2-7	CAWSRVATGPYEQYF	TGTGCCTGGAGTAGGGTAGCGACAGGACCCTACGAGCAGTACTTC
TRBV6-5	.	.	TRBJ1-1	CASGENTEAFF	TGTGCCAGCGGGGAGAACACTGAAGCTTTCTTT
TRBV5-1	.	.	TRBJ2-2	CASSLLDSTGELFF	TGCGCCAGCAGCTTGTTGGACAGCACCGGGGAGCTGTTTTTT
TRBV7-2	.	.	TRBJ2-1	CASSAYNEQFF	TGTGCCAGCAGCGCATACAATGAGCAGTTCTTC
TRBV9	TRBD1	.	TRBJ1-2	CASSSGGHNYGYTF	TGTGCCAGCAGTTCAGGGGGGCATAACTATGGCTACACCTTC
TRBV19	.	.	TRBJ1-1	CASSWGNTEAFF	TGTGCCAGTAGTTGGGGGAACACTGAAGCTTTCTTT
TRBV19	TRBD1	few	TRBJ1-2	CASSRRRQGYFYGYTF	TGTGCCAGTAGTAGAAGGCGACAGGGATACTTCTATGGCTACACCTTC
TRBV7-9	TRBD2	.	TRBJ2-5	CASSLGASGEETQYF	TGTGCCAGCAGCTTAGGGGCTAGCGGGGAAGAGACCCAGTACTTC
TRBV11-2	TRBD1	.	TRBJ2-5	CASSPRQGRETQYF	TGTGCCAGCAGCCCACGACAGGGGAGGGAGACCCAGTACTTC
TRBV9	TRBD2	.	TRBJ2-2	CASSVGGGGDTGELFF	TGTGCCAGCAGCGTAGGCGGGGGGGGAGACACCGGGGAGCTGTTTTTT
TRBV19	.	.	TRBJ1-6	CASSIPTRANKNSPLHF	TGTGCCAGTAGTATCCCCACAAGGGCGAACAAAAATTCACCCCTCCACTTT
TRBV28	TRBD1	.	TRBJ1-2	CASRLGTGIFGYTF	TGTGCCAGCAGACTCGGGACAGGGATTTTCGGCTACACCTTC
TRBV18	.	.	TRBJ1-6	CASSPRGDNSPLHF	TGTGCCAGCTCACCACGGGGAGATAATTCACCCCTCCACTTT
TRBV5-4	.	.	TRBJ1-2	CASSLRTENGYTF	TGTGCCAGCAGCTTAAGGACAGAGAATGGCTACACCTTC
TRBV9	TRBD1	.	TRBJ1-2	CASSVSPTGQGGSGYTF	TGTGCCAGCAGCGTATCCCCGACGGGACAGGGAGGTAGCGGCTACACCTTC
TRBV6-1	.	.	TRBJ1-5	CASSAGRQAQHF	TGTGCCAGCAGTGCGGGCAGACAAGCCCAGCATTTT
TRBV6-1	.	.	TRBJ2-7	CASSGIRGKSHYEQYF	TGTGCCAGCAGTGGTATTCGGGGGAAGTCCCACTACGAGCAGTACTTC
TRBV7-9	TRBD1	.	TRBJ1-6	CASSPGGQFYNSPLHF	TGTGCCAGCAGCCCGGGGGGACAGTTCTATAATTCACCCCTCCACTTT
TRBV10-2	TRBD2	.	TRBJ2-7	CASSESHVQASLAGGPFARVEQYF	TGCGCCAGCAGTGAGTCCCACGTACAAGCCTCACTAGCGGGGGGGCCTTTCGCTCGAGTCGAGCAGTACTTC
TRBV9	.	.	TRBJ1-1	CASSVALQMGTEAFF	TGTGCCAGCAGCGTAGCCCTACAAATGGGGACTGAAGCTTTCTTT
TRBV11-2	.	few	TRBJ2-7	CASSQFGTSLGQYF	TGTGCCAGCAGCCAATTTGGGACCTCCTTGGGGCAGTACTTC
TRBV15	TRBD1	.	TRBJ1-2	CATSSRQGSRDYTF	TGTGCCACCAGCAGCCGACAGGGGAGTCGAGACTACACCTTC